This T cell receptor (beta chain) was sequenced for a study of T-cell memory formation after mild COVID-19. A few counts support this clonotype. TCRdb reprocessed the 5' RACE reads with MiXCR, giving one entry per CDR3 protein. The profile shows fewer than 700,000 distinct CDR3 sequences, roughly 20% of them singletons. The V and J ends lost 7 bases and 5 bases respectively, with 14 bases between them. The germline CDR1 and CDR2 sequences are DFQATT and SNEGSKA (reference sequence). The CDR3 extends over 12 amino acids. The TCR sequence derives from an adult woman who had mild COVID-19 (a few samples of this study predate the infection). Cell type and time point are not known. The sequenced sample consisted of PBMCs or a T cell subset sorted from them (not recorded which). The chain has TRBV20-1 and TRBJ2-5; D unresolved. DNA for the CDR3: TGCAGTGTTAAACAAGGCGGTGAGACCCAGTACTTC. Translation: CSVKQGGETQYF.